The present TCR beta chain was sequenced within a study of blood T cell repertoires in COVID-19. This table comes from immunoSEQ multiplex PCR, and its TCRdb copy is limited to in-frame clones, with some not included. Here the sample spans roughly 150,000 clones, roughly 87% being singletons. Germline CDR1 reads LGHNA; CDR2 reads YNFKEQ. This CDR3 spans 19 amino acids. The ends lost 1 base at V and 0 bases at J; junction bases unmatched: 9. The clonotype originates from a woman in her forties who had been exposed to COVID-19. The chain combines TRBV4-2 with TRBJ2-1, with 10 bases lining up with TRBD2. Sequences were obtained from PBMCs or T cells enriched from blood (not recorded which). The DNA for the CDR3 is TGTGCCAGCAGCCAAGCGCTAGCGGGGGCCCAGAGCTCCTACAATGAGCAGTTCTTC. This encodes CASSQALAGAQSSYNEQFF.